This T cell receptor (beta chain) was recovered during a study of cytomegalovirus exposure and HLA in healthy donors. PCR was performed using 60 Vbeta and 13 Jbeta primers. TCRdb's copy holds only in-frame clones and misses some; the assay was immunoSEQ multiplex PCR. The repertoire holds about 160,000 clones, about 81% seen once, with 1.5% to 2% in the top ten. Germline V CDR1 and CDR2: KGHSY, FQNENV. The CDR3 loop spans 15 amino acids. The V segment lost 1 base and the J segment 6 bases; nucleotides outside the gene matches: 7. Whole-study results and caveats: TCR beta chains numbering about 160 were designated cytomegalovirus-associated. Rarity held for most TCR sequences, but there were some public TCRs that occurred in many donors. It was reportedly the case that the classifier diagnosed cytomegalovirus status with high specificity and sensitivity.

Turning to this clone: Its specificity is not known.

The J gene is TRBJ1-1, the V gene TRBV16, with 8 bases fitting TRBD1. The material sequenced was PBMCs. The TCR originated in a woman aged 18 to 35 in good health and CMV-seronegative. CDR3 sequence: CASSQFSGGLAEAFF. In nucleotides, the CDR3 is TGTGCCAGCAGCCAATTCTCAGGGGGCCTCGCTGAAGCTTTCTTT. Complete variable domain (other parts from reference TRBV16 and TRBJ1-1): GEEVAQTPKHLVRGEGQKAKLYCAPIKGHSYVFWYQQVLKNEFKFLISFQNENVFDETGMPKERFSAKCLPNSPCSLEIQATKLEDSAVYFCASSQFSGGLAEAFFGQGTRLTVV.